The rows below give T cell receptor beta chains drawn from one sample of a study of blood T cells in healthy people across ages. One entry per CDR3 protein results from TCRdb running MiXCR on the 5' RACE reads. The sample comprises about 800,000 distinct CDR3 sequences, 20% to 25% of which are singletons, and approximately 4% rests with the top ten. This sample was also put to use in a study of T cells of mothers and their children.

The sequenced material came from blood. The receptor set was obtained from a boy younger than 18 in good health. Each CDR3 is given with its conserved first and last residue. The D gene is left open where the match is weak. Size is stated for part of the rows, as once, few or many counts, or as a class when the clone is expanded.

TRBJ1-2 | many | TRBV18 | - | CASSPGRVGGYTF | TGTGCCAGCTCACCAGGGAGGGTTGGAGGCTACACCTTC
TRBJ1-5 | - | TRBV27 | - | CASSSGQGLQPQHF | TGTGCCAGCAGTTCCGGGCAGGGGTTACAGCCCCAGCATTTT
TRBJ2-5 | few | TRBV19 | - | CASSGGLVETQYF | TGTGCCAGTAGTGGGGGACTTGTGGAGACCCAGTACTTC
TRBJ2-1 | - | TRBV21-1 | - | CASSRREGQVIGDNEQFF | TGTGCCAGCAGCAGACGGGAGGGCCAGGTCATAGGCGACAATGAGCAGTTCTTC
TRBJ1-1 | - | TRBV7-9 | TRBD1 | CASSGRTGIVMNTEAFF | TGTGCCAGCAGCGGCCGGACAGGGATCGTCATGAACACTGAAGCTTTCTTT
TRBJ1-6 | - | TRBV27 | TRBD1 | CASSFQGTANSPLHF | TGTGCCAGCAGTTTCCAGGGGACAGCTAATTCACCCCTCCACTTT
TRBJ2-2 | few | TRBV6-2/TRBV6-3 | - | CASSYMGGSGELFF | TGTGCCAGCAGTTATATGGGTGGGTCCGGGGAGCTGTTTTTT
TRBJ2-1 | - | TRBV11-1 | - | CASSAAGSQFVNNEQFF | TGTGCCAGCAGCGCCGCGGGGAGTCAGTTCGTGAACAATGAGCAGTTCTTC
TRBJ2-1 | many | TRBV5-1 | TRBD2 | CASSLPLAVSDEQFF | TGCGCCAGCAGCTTGCCACTAGCGGTTAGCGATGAGCAGTTCTTC
TRBJ2-1 | - | TRBV20-1 | TRBD2 | CSADSGGGSYNEQFF | TGCAGTGCTGACAGCGGGGGGGGTTCCTACAATGAGCAGTTCTTC
TRBJ1-4 | - | TRBV29-1 | - | CSVETGTGGKLFF | TGCAGCGTTGAGACAGGCACGGGTGGAAAACTGTTTTTT
TRBJ1-1 | few | TRBV28 | - | CASSLGRLEAFF | TGTGCCAGCAGCCTTGGACGGCTTGAAGCTTTCTTT
TRBJ1-1 | - | TRBV21-1 | - | CASSKPPGRGAFF | TGTGCCAGCAGCAAACCGCCGGGACGGGGAGCTTTCTTT
TRBJ2-5 | - | TRBV2 | - | CASSESWDGETQYF | TGTGCCAGCAGTGAAAGTTGGGATGGAGAGACCCAGTACTTC
TRBJ2-7 | many | TRBV27 | TRBD1 | CASSSRDRGYEQYF | TGTGCCAGCAGTTCCCGGGACAGGGGCTACGAGCAGTACTTC
TRBJ2-5 | - | TRBV12-3/TRBV12-4 | - | CASSLRRGLETQYF | TGTGCCAGCAGTTTGCGTAGGGGCTTAGAGACCCAGTACTTC
TRBJ2-1 | few | TRBV5-1 | TRBD2 | CASSLAGTRSYNEQFF | TGCGCCAGCAGCTTGGCCGGGACTAGGTCCTACAATGAGCAGTTCTTC
TRBJ2-3 | few | TRBV7-2 | - | CASSLDSGNTDTQYF | TGTGCCAGCAGCTTAGATAGCGGCAACACAGATACGCAGTATTTT
TRBJ1-2 | few | TRBV25-1 | - | CASSPEYSGGYTF | TGTGCCAGCAGTCCCGAGTACAGCGGAGGCTACACCTTC
TRBJ2-5 | few | TRBV28 | TRBD1 | CASSQPRQGAETQYF | TGTGCCAGTAGTCAGCCTCGACAGGGGGCGGAGACCCAGTACTTC
TRBJ2-3 | - | TRBV29-1 | - | CSVAPDTQYF | TGCAGCGTGGCCCCAGATACACAGTATTTT
TRBJ2-2 | - | TRBV5-1 | TRBD1 | CASRLDRTTTGELFF | TGCGCCAGCAGACTGGACAGGACCACCACCGGGGAGCTGTTTTTT
TRBJ1-2 | - | TRBV27 | TRBD1 | CASSMTGGAGGYTF | TGTGCCAGCAGCATGACAGGGGGCGCTGGGGGCTACACCTTC
TRBJ2-7 | few | TRBV12-3/TRBV12-4 | TRBD1 | CASGQGAPYEQYF | TGTGCCAGCGGACAGGGGGCACCCTACGAGCAGTACTTC
TRBJ2-7 | - | TRBV14 | - | CASSQGGQVPYEQYF | TGTGCCAGCAGCCAAGGTGGGCAGGTCCCCTACGAGCAGTACTTC
TRBJ2-3 | - | TRBV15 | - | CATSRGWGSTDTQYF | TGTGCCACCAGCAGAGGGTGGGGTAGCACAGATACGCAGTATTTT
TRBJ1-1 | - | TRBV25-1 | - | CASSDQGLMNTEAFF | TGTGCCAGCAGTGATCAAGGTTTAATGAACACTGAAGCTTTCTTT
TRBJ2-2 | - | TRBV5-5 | - | CASSSAPTGELFF | TGTGCCAGCAGCTCGGCCCCCACCGGGGAGCTGTTTTTT
TRBJ1-2 | - | TRBV7-2 | - | CASSLDVRGYGYTF | TGTGCCAGCAGCTTAGACGTTAGGGGCTATGGCTACACCTTC
TRBJ1-6 | - | TRBV14 | - | CASSPGTAKNSPLHF | TGTGCCAGCAGCCCCGGGACCGCCAAAAATTCACCCCTCCACTTT
TRBJ2-5 | few | TRBV7-2 | - | CASSPRAGAKETQYF | TGTGCCAGCAGCCCACGCGCGGGGGCTAAAGAGACCCAGTACTTC
TRBJ1-1 | few | TRBV6-5 | - | CASRFRKKAFF | TGTGCCAGCAGGTTCCGTAAGAAAGCTTTCTTT
TRBJ2-1 | few | TRBV29-1 | - | CSVDYHNEQFF | TGCAGCGTCGACTACCACAATGAGCAGTTCTTC
TRBJ2-1 | few | TRBV4-1 | TRBD2 | CASSQVYLADYNEQFF | TGCGCCAGCAGCCAAGTCTATCTAGCGGACTACAATGAGCAGTTCTTC
TRBJ1-5 | few | TRBV28 | TRBD1 | CASSPTGGFNQPQHF | TGTGCCAGCAGTCCAACAGGGGGGTTCAATCAGCCCCAGCATTTT
TRBJ2-6 | few | TRBV3-1 | TRBD2 | CASSQIHRGAGANVLTF | TGTGCCAGCAGCCAAATTCACCGGGGGGCTGGGGCCAACGTCCTGACTTTC
TRBJ2-3 | few | TRBV7-6 | - | CASSDGRLTDTQYF | TGTGCCAGCTCTGATGGCAGGCTCACAGATACGCAGTATTTT
TRBJ2-7 | few | TRBV11-2 | - | CASSLEALPGYEQYF | TGTGCCAGCAGCTTGGAAGCCCTTCCTGGCTACGAGCAGTACTTC
TRBJ2-7 | - | TRBV20-1 | TRBD2 | CSAREGGGRYEQYF | TGCAGTGCTAGAGAGGGTGGCGGGAGGTACGAGCAGTACTTC
TRBJ2-1 | few | TRBV2 | - | CASSEAGRVGGSEQFF | TGTGCCAGCAGTGAAGCGGGACGAGTGGGGGGTAGTGAGCAGTTCTTC
TRBJ1-2 | few | TRBV29-1 | TRBD1 | CSVEYLTGGANYGYTF | TGCAGCGTTGAATATCTCACAGGGGGCGCTAACTATGGCTACACCTTC
TRBJ1-1 | few | TRBV4-3 | - | CASSRATTSQPTEAFF | TGCGCCAGCAGCAGGGCAACAACCTCCCAGCCAACTGAAGCTTTCTTT
TRBJ1-1 | few | TRBV20-1 | - | CSATPGGGTEAFF | TGCAGTGCTACCCCCGGGGGGGGCACTGAAGCTTTCTTT
TRBJ1-2 | few | TRBV24-1 | - | CATSDRPGLKHGYTF | TGTGCCACCAGTGATCGACCGGGACTGAAGCATGGCTACACCTTC
TRBJ1-1 | - | TRBV4-3 | - | CASSQDWPTEAFF | TGCGCCAGCAGCCAAGATTGGCCGACTGAAGCTTTCTTT
TRBJ2-7 | few | TRBV15 | TRBD1 | CATSRGQGTWEQYF | TGTGCCACCAGCAGGGGACAGGGGACGTGGGAGCAGTACTTC
TRBJ2-1 | - | TRBV11-2 | TRBD1 | CASSLFRDRGLEQFF | TGTGCCAGCAGCTTATTCCGGGACAGGGGGCTTGAGCAGTTCTTC
TRBJ2-1 | - | TRBV11-2 | TRBD1 | CASRTWGQQYNEQFF | TGTGCCAGCAGAACTTGGGGACAGCAATACAATGAGCAGTTCTTC
TRBJ1-2 | many | TRBV7-2 | - | CASSTGQTSGGYTF | TGTGCCAGCAGCACAGGACAGACCTCAGGGGGCTACACCTTC
TRBJ1-1 | - | TRBV19 | - | CASSMIQNTEAFF | TGTGCCAGTAGTATGATACAGAACACTGAAGCTTTCTTT
TRBJ2-5 | once | TRBV29-1 | - | CSVEDGAERETQYF | TGCAGCGTTGAAGATGGGGCGGAGAGGGAGACCCAGTACTTC
TRBJ1-4 | - | TRBV15 | - | CATSRDKGDEKLFF | TGTGCCACCAGCAGAGATAAGGGGGACGAAAAACTGTTTTTT
TRBJ1-5 | - | TRBV4-2 | - | CASSQDLGGEQPQHF | TGTGCCAGCAGCCAAGATCTTGGCGGGGAACAGCCCCAGCATTTT
TRBJ1-5 | - | TRBV5-6 | - | CASSFRANNQPQHF | TGTGCCAGCAGCTTCCGGGCCAATAATCAGCCCCAGCATTTT
TRBJ1-2 | once | TRBV4-2 | - | CASSQDGRHAIAGPQRGYTF | TGTGCCAGCAGCCAAGATGGACGCCACGCGATTGCTGGACCTCAGAGAGGCTACACCTTC